Presented here are 17 T cell receptor beta chains from one specimen sequenced in a study of blood T cell repertoires in COVID-19. TCRdb's copy holds only in-frame clones and misses some; the assay was immunoSEQ multiplex PCR. Found here are 250,000 or so clones, around 90% of them singletons; the top ten hold roughly 2.7%. The sequencing input was peripheral blood. The receptors come from a man aged 30 to 39 with COVID-19, enrolled during active disease.

The chain is built from TRBV6-5 and TRBJ2-1; a possible D gene is TRBD2 (6 bases). CDR1 and CDR2 from the germline V gene are MNHEY and SVGAGI. The germline V and J ends were trimmed by 8 bases and 10 bases, with 15 bases remaining between them. This CDR3 region has 12 residues. CDR3 coding DNA: TGTGCCAGCGGCGGGACTCCTCGGGAGCAGTTCTTC. Residues: CASGGTPREQFF.

A remark on this clone: The same CDR3 arises from other DNA sequences in this sample as well. The V gene is TRBV29-1, the J gene TRBJ1-1; D remains ambiguous. Trimming pared 3 bases from V and 0 bases from J, leaving 8 bases between. The CDR3 is 13 amino acids. Per the germline V gene, CDR1 is SQVTM and CDR2 is ANQGSEA. This chain's CDR3 is CSVDGAMNTEAFF. Here the CDR3 DNA reads TGCAGCGTTGATGGAGCAATGAACACTGAAGCTTTCTTT.

V gene TRBV18 combines with J gene TRBJ1-5, with TRBD1 matching over 7 bases. The CDR3 is made up of 17 amino acids. V shed 1 base, J shed 0 bases, and the junction held 6 bases outside the gene matches. Germline V gene data show CDR1 as KGHSH and CDR2 as LQKENI. As DNA, the CDR3 is TGTGCCAGCTCACCACAAGGACAGGCCTATAGCAATCAGCCCCAGCATTTT. Protein: CASSPQGQAYSNQPQHF.

The rearrangement uses TRBV28 and TRBJ1-5; unclear D gene. V was cut by 6 bases and J by 0 bases, with 6 bases left in between. Germline lookup yields CDR1 MDHEN and CDR2 SYDVKM. The CDR3 contains 13 residues. DNA of the CDR3: TGTGCCAGCAGGCGGTTTAGCAATCAGCCCCAGCATTTT. Translated, it gives CASRRFSNQPQHF.

This clone was seen a single time. V gene TRBV28 combines with J gene TRBJ2-7; tentative D call: TRBD1 (6 bases). Trimming left V 2 bases short and J 1 base short, with 12 bases between. The germline CDR1 and CDR2 sequences are MDHEN and SYDVKM. This CDR3 contains 15 residues. CDR3 residues: CASSLVQGLSYEQYF. In nucleotides, the CDR3 is TGTGCCAGCAGTTTAGTTCAGGGGCTTTCCTACGAGCAGTACTTC. The whole variable domain, filled in from reference TRBV28 and TRBJ2-7, reads DVKVTQSSRYLVKRTGEKVFLECVQDMDHENMFWYRQDPGLGLRLIYFSYDVKMKEKGDIPEGYSVSREKKERFSLILESASTNQTSMYLCASSLVQGLSYEQYFGPGTRLTVT.

Only one count was recorded for this clone. J is TRBJ1-4 and V is TRBV9; D perhaps matches TRBD1 (5 bases). The CDR3 runs 16 residues. V lost 4 bases and J lost 8, with 21 bases in between. Germline V gives CDR1 SGDLS, CDR2 YYNGEE. The CDR3 region is CASSPEGWQGGEKLFF. The DNA for the CDR3 is TGTGCCAGCAGCCCCGAAGGGTGGCAGGGAGGAGAAAAACTGTTTTTT.

This rearrangement joins TRBV6-5 to TRBJ2-7; 9 bases fit TRBD1. The CDR3 loop spans 13 amino acids. From germline, CDR1 is MNHEY and CDR2 SVGAGI. V lost 8 bases to trimming and J lost 6 bases; unmatched junction nucleotides: 8. The CDR3 nucleotides are TGTGCCAGCGGGACAGGGAGGTGGTTCGAGCAGTACTTC. Residues: CASGTGRWFEQYF.

The chain uses TRBV30 and TRBJ2-7, with TRBD1 as a possible D gene (6 bases). CDR1 GTSNPN and CDR2 SVGIG come from the germline V gene (reference sequence). The CDR3 totals 12 residues. The V and J ends lost 3 bases and 2 bases respectively, with 8 bases between them. This CDR3 reads CAWRDRTYEQYF. For the CDR3, the DNA is TGTGCCTGGAGGGACAGAACCTACGAGCAGTACTTC.

V usage is TRBV11-3 and J usage is TRBJ2-1; possibly TRBD1 for D (6 bases). The CDR3 has 15 amino acids. CDR1 and CDR2 (germline): SGHNT, YENEEA. Trimming left V 0 bases short and J 10 bases short, with 16 bases between. The CDR3 reads CASSLDSGATLEQFF. CDR3 DNA: TGTGCCAGCAGCTTAGATTCAGGGGCGACCCTCGAGCAGTTCTTC.

In DNA form, the CDR3 reads TGTGCCAGCAGTTACGGGGCAGGGTTCACCGGGGAGCTGTTTTTT. Encoded protein: CASSYGAGFTGELFF. The V call is TRBV6-5, the J call TRBJ2-2; weak D call: TRBD1 (5 bases). The CDR3 covers 15 residues. V lost 2 bases, J lost 4 bases, and 11 bases lay in between. Germline assignment: CDR1 MNHEY and CDR2 SVGAGI.

This chain links TRBV4-1 with TRBJ2-7; 8 positions match TRBD1. V dropped 3 bases and J dropped 0; count of bases not matched to a gene: 7. Germline CDR1 is MGHRA and CDR2 is YSYEKL. The CDR3 covers 16 residues. CDR3 sequence (DNA): TGCGCCAGCAGCCAGACCGGGACAGGTGCCTCCTACGAGCAGTACTTC. The encoded protein is CASSQTGTGASYEQYF.

The V and J genes are TRBV28 and TRBJ1-6, with no clear D. V was cut by 6 bases and J by 0 bases, with 21 bases left in between. CDR3 size: 19 residues. Germline V gene lookup returns CDR1 MDHEN and CDR2 SYDVKM. The DNA of the CDR3 is TGTGCCAGCAGACCTGGGCAGGCTTTCTTCAACTCCTATAATTCACCCCTCCACTTT. It codes for CASRPGQAFFNSYNSPLHF.

The chain couples TRBV28 to TRBJ2-1; 7 positions match TRBD1. The CDR3 is 15 amino acids. J gave up 12 bases and V 3 bases, and 14 bases lay outside the gene matches. Germline CDR1 reads MDHEN; CDR2 reads SYDVKM. CDR3 DNA sequence: TGTGCCAGCAGTTTTCAGGAGGACAGGCGGACGGGGCAGTTCTTC. Protein sequence: CASSFQEDRRTGQFF.

This chain links TRBV4-2 with TRBJ2-7, with 12 bases matching TRBD2. The CDR3 runs 15 residues. Germline V lookup: CDR1 LGHNA, CDR2 YNFKEQ. The ends lost 1 base at V and 3 bases at J; junction bases unmatched: 1. CDR3 loop: CASSQGTSGNYEQYF. The CDR3 DNA follows: TGTGCCAGCAGCCAAGGGACTAGCGGGAACTACGAGCAGTACTTC.

The chain employs TRBV6-5 and TRBJ1-1; D perhaps matches TRBD1 (6 bases). Germline lookup yields CDR1 MNHEY and CDR2 SVGAGI. V lost 4 bases and J lost 0, with 12 bases in between. The CDR3 totals 15 residues. The CDR3 DNA is TGTGCCAGCAGTTGGGTGGGGGCCATGAACACTGAAGCTTTCTTT. As protein: CASSWVGAMNTEAFF.

This chain uses TRBV4-2 with TRBJ1-1; D is unclear. The CDR3 is made up of 13 amino acids. Trimming removed 1 base from V and 4 bases from J, with 7 bases in between. Germline CDR1 and CDR2: LGHNA and YNFKEQ. CDR3 sequence: CASSQVTGTEAFF. The CDR3 DNA follows: TGTGCCAGCAGCCAAGTCACGGGCACTGAAGCTTTCTTT.

The V call is TRBV7-9, the J call TRBJ2-1; tentative D call: TRBD1 (6 bases). There are 17 residues in the CDR3. Trimming took 1 base from V and 4 from J, leaving 17 bases between them. The V gene's germline CDR1 is SEHNR and CDR2 FQNEAQ (reference sequence). As DNA, the CDR3 is TGTGCCAGCAGCTTAGGCGTAGTAGGGACACCTTACAATGAGCAGTTCTTC. It yields the protein CASSLGVVGTPYNEQFF.